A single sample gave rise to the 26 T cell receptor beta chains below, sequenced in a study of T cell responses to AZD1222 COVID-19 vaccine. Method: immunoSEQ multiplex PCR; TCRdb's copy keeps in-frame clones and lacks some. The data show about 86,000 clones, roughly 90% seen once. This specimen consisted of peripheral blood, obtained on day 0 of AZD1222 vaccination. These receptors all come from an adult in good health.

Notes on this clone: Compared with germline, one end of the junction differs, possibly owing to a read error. The CDR3: CASTQRREGSARTQYF. The CDR3 region has the DNA TGTGCCAGCACCCAAAGGCGGGAGGGCTCTGCCAGGACCCAGTACTTC. The V and J genes are TRBV3-1 (or the pseudogene TRBV3-2) and TRBJ2-5, with TRBD2 matching over 9 bases. The CDR3 covers 16 residues. Germline values: CDR1 LGHDT, CDR2 YNNKEL (reference sequence).

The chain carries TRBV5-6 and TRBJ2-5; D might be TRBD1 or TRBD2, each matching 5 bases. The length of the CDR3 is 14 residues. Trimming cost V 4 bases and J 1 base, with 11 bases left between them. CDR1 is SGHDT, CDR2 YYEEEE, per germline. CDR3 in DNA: TGTGCCAGCAGCAGACCGGGGACCCAAGAGACCCAGTACTTC. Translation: CASSRPGTQETQYF.

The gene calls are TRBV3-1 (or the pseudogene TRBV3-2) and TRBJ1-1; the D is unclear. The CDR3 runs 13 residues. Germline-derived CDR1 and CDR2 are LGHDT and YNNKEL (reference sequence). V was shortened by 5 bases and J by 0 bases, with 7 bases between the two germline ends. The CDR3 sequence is CASSSRLNTEAFF. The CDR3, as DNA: TGTGCCAGCAGCTCCCGGTTGAACACTGAAGCTTTCTTT.

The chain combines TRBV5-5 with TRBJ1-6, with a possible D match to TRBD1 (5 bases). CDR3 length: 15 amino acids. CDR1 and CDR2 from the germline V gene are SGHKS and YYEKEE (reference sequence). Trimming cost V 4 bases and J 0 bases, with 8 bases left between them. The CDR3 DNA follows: TGTGCCAGCAGCGGGGGGGTCTCCTATAATTCACCCCTCCACTTT. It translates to CASSGGVSYNSPLHF.

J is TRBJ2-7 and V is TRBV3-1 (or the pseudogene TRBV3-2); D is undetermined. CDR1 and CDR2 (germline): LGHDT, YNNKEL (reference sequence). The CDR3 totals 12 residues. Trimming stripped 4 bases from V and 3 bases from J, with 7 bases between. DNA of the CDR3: TGTGCCAGCAGCCTAGGCTTCTACGAGCAGTACTTC. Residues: CASSLGFYEQYF.

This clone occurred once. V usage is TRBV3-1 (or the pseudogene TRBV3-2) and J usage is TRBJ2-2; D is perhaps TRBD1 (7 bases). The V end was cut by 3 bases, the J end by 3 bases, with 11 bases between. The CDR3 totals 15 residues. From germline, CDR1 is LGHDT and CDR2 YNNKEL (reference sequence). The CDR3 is CASSQGRGDTGELFF. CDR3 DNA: TGTGCCAGCAGCCAGGGCAGGGGGGACACCGGGGAGCTGTTTTTT.

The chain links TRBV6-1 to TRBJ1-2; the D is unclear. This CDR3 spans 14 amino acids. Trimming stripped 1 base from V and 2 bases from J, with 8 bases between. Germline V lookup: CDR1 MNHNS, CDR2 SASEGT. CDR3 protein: CASSEGGVNYGYTF. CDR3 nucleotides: TGTGCCAGCAGTGAAGGTGGGGTAAACTATGGCTACACCTTC.

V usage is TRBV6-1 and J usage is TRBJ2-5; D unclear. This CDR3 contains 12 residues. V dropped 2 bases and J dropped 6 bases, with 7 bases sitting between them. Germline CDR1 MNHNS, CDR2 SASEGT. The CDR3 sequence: CASSERVQTQYF. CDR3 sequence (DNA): TGTGCCAGCAGTGAACGGGTACAGACCCAGTACTTC.

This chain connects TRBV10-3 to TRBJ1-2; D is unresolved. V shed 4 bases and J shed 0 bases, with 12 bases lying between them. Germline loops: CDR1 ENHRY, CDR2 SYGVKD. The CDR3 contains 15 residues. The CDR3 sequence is CAISAQDRANYGYTF. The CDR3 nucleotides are TGTGCCATCAGTGCGCAGGACCGCGCTAACTATGGCTACACCTTC.

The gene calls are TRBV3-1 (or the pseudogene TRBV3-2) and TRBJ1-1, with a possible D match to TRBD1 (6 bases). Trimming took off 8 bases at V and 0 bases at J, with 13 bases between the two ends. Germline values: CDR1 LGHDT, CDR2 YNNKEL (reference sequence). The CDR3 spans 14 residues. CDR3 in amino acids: CASSWTDMNTEAFF. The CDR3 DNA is TGTGCCAGCTCGTGGACAGACATGAACACTGAAGCTTTCTTT.

The CDR3 sequence: CASTKPPRNEQFF. DNA of the CDR3: TGTGCCAGCACCAAACCGCCACGCAATGAGCAGTTCTTC. V gene TRBV11-2 combines with J gene TRBJ2-1; D gene ambiguous. The CDR3 is 13 amino acids. V was cut by 7 bases and J by 6 bases, with 13 bases left in between. CDR1 SGHAT and CDR2 FQNNGV come from the germline V gene.

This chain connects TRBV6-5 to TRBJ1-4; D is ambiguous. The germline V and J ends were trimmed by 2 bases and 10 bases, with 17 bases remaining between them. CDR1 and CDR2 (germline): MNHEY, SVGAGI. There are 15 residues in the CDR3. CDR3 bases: TGTGCCAGCAGTTACGGAAGTCCCTCCTGGGGAAAACTGTTTTTT. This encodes CASSYGSPSWGKLFF.

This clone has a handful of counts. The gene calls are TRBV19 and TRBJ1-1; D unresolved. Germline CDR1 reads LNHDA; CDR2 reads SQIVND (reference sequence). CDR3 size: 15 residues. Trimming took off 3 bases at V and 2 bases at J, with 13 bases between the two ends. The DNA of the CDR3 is TGTGCCAGTAGTATTTCGGGATCTCTAAACACTGAAGCTTTCTTT. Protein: CASSISGSLNTEAFF.

CDR3 sequence reads: CASSPGGGRAESYYNEQFF. CDR3 nucleotides: TGTGCCAGCAGCCCGGGAGGCGGGAGGGCGGAATCGTACTACAATGAGCAGTTCTTC. This sequence joins TRBV7-2 and TRBJ2-1; 9 bases are shared with TRBD2. Germline V gives CDR1 SGHTA, CDR2 FQGNSA. Germline trimming cut 5 bases from V and 3 bases from J; bases unmatched to any gene: 17. The CDR3 is 19 amino acids.

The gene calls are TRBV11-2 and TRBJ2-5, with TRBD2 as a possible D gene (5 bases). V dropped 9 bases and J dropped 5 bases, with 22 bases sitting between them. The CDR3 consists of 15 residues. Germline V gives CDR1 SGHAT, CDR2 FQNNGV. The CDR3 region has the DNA TGTGCCAGTGATTACGAGGGCCATACTGGGGAGACCCAGTACTTC. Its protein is CASDYEGHTGETQYF.

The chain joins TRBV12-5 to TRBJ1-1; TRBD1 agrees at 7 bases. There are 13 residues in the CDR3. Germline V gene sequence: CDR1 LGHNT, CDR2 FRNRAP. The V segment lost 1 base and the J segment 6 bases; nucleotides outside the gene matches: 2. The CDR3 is CASGLDRGAEAFF. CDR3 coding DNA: TGTGCTAGTGGTTTGGACAGGGGAGCTGAAGCTTTCTTT.

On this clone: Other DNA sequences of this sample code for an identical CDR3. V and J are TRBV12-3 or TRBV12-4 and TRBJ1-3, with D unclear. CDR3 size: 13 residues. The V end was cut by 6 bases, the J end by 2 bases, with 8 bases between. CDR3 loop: CASSQTTGNTIYF. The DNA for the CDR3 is TGTGCCAGCAGCCAGACGACTGGAAACACCATATATTTT.

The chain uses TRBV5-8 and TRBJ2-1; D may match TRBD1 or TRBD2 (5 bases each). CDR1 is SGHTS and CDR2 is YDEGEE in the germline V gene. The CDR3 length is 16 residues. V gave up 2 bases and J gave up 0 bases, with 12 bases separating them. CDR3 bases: TGTGCCAGCAGCTTCCGGCAGGGACGCTCCTACAATGAGCAGTTCTTC. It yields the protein CASSFRQGRSYNEQFF.

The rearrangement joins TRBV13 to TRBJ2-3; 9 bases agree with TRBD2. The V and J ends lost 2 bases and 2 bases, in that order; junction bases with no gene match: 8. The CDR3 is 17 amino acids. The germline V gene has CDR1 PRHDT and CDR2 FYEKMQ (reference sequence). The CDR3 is CASSLTGREGLTDTQYF. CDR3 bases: TGTGCCAGCAGCTTAACGGGGCGGGAGGGCCTCACAGATACGCAGTATTTT.

CDR3 loop: CASSTRTGKNSPLHF. The CDR3 DNA reads TGTGCCAGCAGCACTCGGACGGGAAAGAATTCACCCCTCCACTTT. This chain links TRBV9 with TRBJ1-6; D remains ambiguous. This CDR3 is 15 amino acids long. V dropped 4 bases and J dropped 7 bases, with 15 bases sitting between them. Looked up from germline, CDR1 is SGDLS and CDR2 is YYNGEE.

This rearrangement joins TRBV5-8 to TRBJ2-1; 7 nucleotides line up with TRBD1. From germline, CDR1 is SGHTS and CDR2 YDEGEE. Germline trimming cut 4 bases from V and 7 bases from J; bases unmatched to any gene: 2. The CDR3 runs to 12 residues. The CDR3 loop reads CASSLDRNEQFF. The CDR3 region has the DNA TGTGCCAGCAGCCTGGACAGGAATGAGCAGTTCTTC. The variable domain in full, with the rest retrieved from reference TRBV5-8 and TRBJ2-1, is EAGVTQSPTHLIKTRGQQATLRCSPISGHTSVYWYQQALGLGLQFLLWYDEGEERNRGNFPPRFSGRQFPNYSSELNVNALELEDSALYLCASSLDRNEQFFGPGTRLTVL.

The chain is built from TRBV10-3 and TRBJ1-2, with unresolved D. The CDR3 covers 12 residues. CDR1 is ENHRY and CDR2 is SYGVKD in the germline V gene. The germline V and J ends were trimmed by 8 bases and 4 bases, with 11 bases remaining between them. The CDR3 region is CAIGSTSYGYTF. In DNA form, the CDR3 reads TGTGCCATCGGTTCGACCTCCTATGGCTACACCTTC.

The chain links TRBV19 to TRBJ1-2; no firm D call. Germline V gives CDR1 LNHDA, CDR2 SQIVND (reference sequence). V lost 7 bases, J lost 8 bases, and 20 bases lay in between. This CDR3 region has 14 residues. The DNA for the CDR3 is TGTGCCAGTAACAGCGGGAAACAGTCGTTAGGCTACACCTTC. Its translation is CASNSGKQSLGYTF. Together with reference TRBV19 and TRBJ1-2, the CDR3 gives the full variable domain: DGGITQSPKYLFRKEGQNVTLSCEQNLNHDAMYWYRQDPGQGLRLIYYSQIVNDFQKGDIAEGYSVSREKKESFPLTVTSAQKNPTAFYLCASNSGKQSLGYTFGSGTRLTVV.

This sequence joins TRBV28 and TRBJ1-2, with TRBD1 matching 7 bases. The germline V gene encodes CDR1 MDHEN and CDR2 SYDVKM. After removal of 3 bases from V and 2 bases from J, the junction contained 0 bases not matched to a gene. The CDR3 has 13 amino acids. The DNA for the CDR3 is TGTGCCAGCAGTTTGACAGGGAACTATGGCTACACCTTC. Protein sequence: CASSLTGNYGYTF.

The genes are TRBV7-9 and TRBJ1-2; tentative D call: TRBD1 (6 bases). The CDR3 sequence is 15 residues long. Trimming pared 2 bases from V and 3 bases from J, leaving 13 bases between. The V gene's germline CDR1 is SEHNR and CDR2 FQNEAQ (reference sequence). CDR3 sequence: CASSLMETGDYGYTF. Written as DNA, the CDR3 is TGTGCCAGCAGCTTAATGGAGACAGGAGACTATGGCTACACCTTC.

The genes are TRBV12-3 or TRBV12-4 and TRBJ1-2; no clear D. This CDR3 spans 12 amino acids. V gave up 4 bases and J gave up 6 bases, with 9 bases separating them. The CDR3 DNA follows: TGTGCCAGCAGTTCAGATCTTAATGGCTACACCTTC. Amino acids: CASSSDLNGYTF.